Below are 8 T cell receptor beta chains sequenced from a single sample in a study of siplizumab effects on memory and regulatory T cells. Assay used: immunoSEQ multiplex PCR; TCRdb lists only in-frame clones, some missing. The table lists some 100,000 clones, around 92% of them singletons. Sequencing was done on a sample of Tregs sorted from blood. Receptors originate from a human donor in good health.

V usage is TRBV5-1 and J usage is TRBJ2-3, with 10 bases lining up with TRBD2. Trimming cost V 0 bases and J 8 bases; bases outside gene matches: 9. CDR1 SGHRS and CDR2 YFSETQ come from the germline V gene. The length of the CDR3 is 16 residues. CDR3 protein: CASSLEVQRGGGTQYF. CDR3 coding DNA: TGCGCCAGCAGCTTGGAGGTGCAGCGGGGGGGAGGTACGCAGTATTTT.

This rearrangement joins TRBV29-1 to TRBJ2-5; D gene ambiguous. This CDR3 contains 14 residues. The germline V gene has CDR1 SQVTM and CDR2 ANQGSEA. V lost 5 bases and J lost 1, with 14 bases in between. In DNA, the CDR3 is TGCAGCGTTAGTTTGCGGAGAACCCAAGAGACCCAGTACTTC. It codes for CSVSLRRTQETQYF.

The chain couples TRBV10-2 to TRBJ2-7; no firm D call. The germline gives CDR1 WSHSY, CDR2 SAAADI. The V end was cut by 7 bases, the J end by 6 bases, with 16 bases between. This CDR3 is built from 13 residues. As DNA, the CDR3 is TGCGCCAGCAAGGGCCCTATTCCTACCGAGCAGTACTTC. Amino acid sequence: CASKGPIPTEQYF.

The rearrangement joins TRBV7-9 to TRBJ1-4, with a possible D match to TRBD1 (5 bases). Trimming left V 1 base short and J 5 bases short, with 11 bases between. This CDR3 is built from 15 residues. Germline lookup yields CDR1 SEHNR and CDR2 FQNEAQ (reference sequence). The CDR3 spells CASSLVSGVNEKLFF. CDR3 coding DNA: TGTGCCAGCAGCTTAGTTTCGGGGGTCAATGAAAAACTGTTTTTT.

This clone was seen repeatedly, ten times or more. V usage is TRBV7-9 and J usage is TRBJ2-1, with D possibly TRBD2 on 6 matching bases. Germline lookup yields CDR1 SEHNR and CDR2 FQNEAQ (reference sequence). V dropped 5 bases and J dropped 5 bases, with 13 bases sitting between them. CDR3 length: 14 amino acids. This CDR3 is CASSSSRRDNEQFF. The CDR3 nucleotides read TGTGCCAGCAGCAGCAGTCGGAGGGACAATGAGCAGTTCTTC.

The chain combines TRBV7-9 with TRBJ2-7; 14 bases line up with TRBD2. With V trimmed by 4 bases and J by 7 bases, 6 bases remained unmatched. CDR1 SEHNR and CDR2 FQNEAQ come from the germline V gene (reference sequence). This CDR3 spans 15 amino acids. The CDR3 region is CASSWGLAGAGEQYF. As DNA, the CDR3 is TGTGCCAGCAGCTGGGGACTAGCGGGAGCGGGGGAGCAGTACTTC.

The chain recombines TRBV30 with TRBJ2-7; D is unclear. This CDR3 comprises 13 residues. Trimming left V 5 bases short and J 0 bases short, with 11 bases between. Per germline, CDR1 GTSNPN and CDR2 SVGIG (reference sequence). The CDR3 nucleotides are TGTGCCTGGGCGTACCTAAACTCCTACGAGCAGTACTTC. This codes for CAWAYLNSYEQYF.

V gene TRBV6-1 combines with J gene TRBJ1-1, with 8 positions matching TRBD1. The CDR3 totals 14 residues. Germline loops: CDR1 MNHNS, CDR2 SASEGT. Trimming cost V 11 bases and J 1 base; bases outside gene matches: 9. The CDR3 DNA reads as TGTGCCGCTACTCGGACAGGGAAGAACACTGAAGCTTTCTTT. Translating gives CAATRTGKNTEAFF.